This T cell receptor beta chain was retrieved from a study of radiotherapy plus CTLA-4 blockade in lung cancer. Study-wide context: Objective response rate was 15% to 20%; disease control rate, about 31%. General study points: Radiotherapy was combined with ipilimumab, and tumor-derived TCR clones then expanded in blood.

Comments on this clone: Antigen unknown.

Using immunoSEQ multiplex PCR, the repertoire was profiled, and TCRdb retains in-frame clones only, with some absent. The sample records approximately 94,000 clones, 82% being singletons. This CDR3 contains 15 residues. Looked up from germline, CDR1 is MNHEY and CDR2 is SMNVEV (reference sequence). Trimming left V 3 bases short and J 7 bases short, with 16 bases between. Patients in the study, people with chemo-refractory metastatic non-small-cell lung cancer, received focal radiation plus ipilimumab CTLA-4 blockade. The sequencing here drew on peripheral blood, taken from a patient treated with radiotherapy plus ipilimumab. The TCR originated in a human donor with non-small cell lung cancer that progressed on radiotherapy plus ipilimumab. The V and J genes are TRBV27 and TRBJ1-5; no clear D gene. This chain's CDR3 is CASSLMWGGGQPQHF. The CDR3 region has the DNA TGTGCCAGCAGTTTGATGTGGGGAGGTGGGCAGCCCCAGCATTTT.